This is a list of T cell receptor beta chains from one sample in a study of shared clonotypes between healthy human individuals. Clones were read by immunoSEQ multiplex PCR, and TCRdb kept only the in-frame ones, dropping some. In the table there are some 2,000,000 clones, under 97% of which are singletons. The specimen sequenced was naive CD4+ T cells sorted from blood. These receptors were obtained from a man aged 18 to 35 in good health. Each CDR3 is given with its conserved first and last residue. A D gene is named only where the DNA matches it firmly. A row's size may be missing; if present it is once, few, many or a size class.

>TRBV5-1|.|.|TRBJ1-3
TGCGCCAGCAGAAATACAGAGATCTCTGGAAACACCATATATTTT
CASRNTEISGNTIYF
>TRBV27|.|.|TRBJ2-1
TGTGCCAGCAGTTTATCTAGCGCCTACAATGAGCAGTTCTTC
CASSLSSAYNEQFF
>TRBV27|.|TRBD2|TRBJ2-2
TGTGCCAGCAGTTTAGCGGGGGGAGAAACCGGGGAGCTGTTTTTT
CASSLAGGETGELFF
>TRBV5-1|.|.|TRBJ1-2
TGCGCCAGCAGCTTGGGAAGGGGGAGAGATGGCTACACCTTC
CASSLGRGRDGYTF
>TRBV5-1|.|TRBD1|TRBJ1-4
TGCGCCAGCACCGACAGGGATGGAAATGAAAAACTGTTTTTT
CASTDRDGNEKLFF
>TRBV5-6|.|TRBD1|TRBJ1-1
TGTGCCAGCAGCGGGGTCGACAGGGGAAGGCACACTGAAGCTTTCTTT
CASSGVDRGRHTEAFF
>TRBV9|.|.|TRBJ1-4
TGTGCCAGCAGACGTAGCGGACAGCCTAATGAAAAACTGTTTTTT
CASRRSGQPNEKLFF
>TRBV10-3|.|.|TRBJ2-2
TGTGCCATCAGTGAGCAACAGGGATCCGGGGAGCTGTTTTTT
CAISEQQGSGELFF
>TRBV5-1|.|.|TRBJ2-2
TGCGCCAGCGAGGCAGATGCGAACACCGGGGAGCTGTTTTTT
CASEADANTGELFF
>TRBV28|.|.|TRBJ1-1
TGTGCCAGCAGTTCCCGCAGGGCTGAAGCTTTCTTT
CASSSRRAEAFF
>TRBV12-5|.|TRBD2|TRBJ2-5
TGTGCTAGTGGTTTGGTAACTAGCGCCAGCGACCAAGAGACCCAGTACTTC
CASGLVTSASDQETQYF
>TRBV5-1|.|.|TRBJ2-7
TGCGCCAGCAGCTTGGGGCTGGAGCAGTACTTC
CASSLGLEQYF
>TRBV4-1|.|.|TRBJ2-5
TGCGCCAGCAGCCAGGTCAGGGCTATCCCCCCCGAAAGACAACGAGAGACCCAGTACTTC
CASSQVRAIPPERQRETQYF
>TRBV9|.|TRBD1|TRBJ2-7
TGTGCCAGCAGCGTGCAGGGGGCCGGGGAGCAGTACTTC
CASSVQGAGEQYF
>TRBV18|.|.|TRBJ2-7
TGTGCCAGCTCCGACCTCGGAGAGGGGTACGAGCAGTACTTC
CASSDLGEGYEQYF
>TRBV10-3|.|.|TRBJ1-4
TGTGCCATCAGTGAGTCGCTTGGGGGAGAAAAACTGTTTTTT
CAISESLGGEKLFF
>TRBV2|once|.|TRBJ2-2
TGTGCCAGCAGACTAGCTGTCGGGGAGCTGTTTTTT
CASRLAVGELFF
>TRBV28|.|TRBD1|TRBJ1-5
TGTGCCAGCAGTTTGGCGGACAGGGAAGGCCAGCCCCAGCATTTT
CASSLADREGQPQHF
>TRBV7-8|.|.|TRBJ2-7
TGTGCCAGCAGCTTAGAATCAGGGGCTATATACGAGCAGTACTTC
CASSLESGAIYEQYF
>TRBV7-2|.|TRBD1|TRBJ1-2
TGTGCCAGCAGCTCACAGGGGATCTATGGCTACACCTTC
CASSSQGIYGYTF